Presented here are 8 T cell receptor beta chains from one specimen sequenced in a study of cytomegalovirus exposure and HLA in healthy donors (TCRdb year 2017). Library preparation was by the immunoSEQ multiplex PCR assay. For the multiplex PCR, a mixture combining 60 forward primers for TCR Vbeta segments and 13 reverse primers for TCR Jbeta segments was used. TCRdb limited this immuneACCESS table to in-frame rearrangements with V and J called. A share of clones is missing; checked studies link under half to unresolved V genes, and the rest is unexplained. The sample profile shows 130,000 to 150,000 clones; 60% to 80% of them were found once. Jointly, the top ten make up approximately 6.9% of the sample. Sequenced material: PBMCs. Every receptor here comes from a woman between 35 and 50 years old in good health and CMV-seropositive.

This sequence joins TRBV5-1 and TRBJ1-2; D unclear. The CDR3 is 16 amino acids. Germline V gene lookup returns CDR1 SGHRS and CDR2 YFSETQ. Deletions cut 3 bases from V and 6 bases from J, with 21 bases between. This CDR3 is CASSSSPAAVPNGYTF. In DNA, the CDR3 is TGCGCCAGCAGCTCTAGCCCGGCGGCCGTACCTAATGGCTACACCTTC.

V gene TRBV19 combines with J gene TRBJ1-1; 9 bases fit TRBD1. The junction had 4 bases not matched to a gene; V was cut back by 7 bases and J by 1 base. Germline CDR1 and CDR2: LNHDA and SQIVND (reference sequence). The CDR3 runs 14 residues. This CDR3 is CASNPGQGNTEAFF. In DNA form, the CDR3 reads TGTGCCAGTAACCCGGGACAGGGGAACACTGAAGCTTTCTTT.

This chain uses TRBV9 with TRBJ1-2; D remains unclear. This CDR3 has 14 amino acids. In germline, CDR1 is SGDLS, CDR2 YYNGEE. V was pared by 3 bases and J by 2 bases, with 11 bases between. The CDR3: CASSGRFPNYGYTF. CDR3 DNA sequence: TGTGCCAGCAGCGGTCGGTTTCCCAACTATGGCTACACCTTC.

The rearrangement uses TRBV9 and TRBJ2-1; D may be TRBD2 (7 bases). V was cut by 0 bases and J by 9 bases, with 13 bases left in between. This CDR3 is built from 14 residues. Looked up from germline, CDR1 is SGDLS and CDR2 is YYNGEE. The CDR3: CASSVAGGLGEQFF. CDR3 DNA sequence: TGTGCCAGCAGCGTAGCCGGGGGGCTAGGTGAGCAGTTCTTC.

The J gene is TRBJ2-1, the V gene TRBV30; no firm D call. Germline V CDR1 and CDR2: GTSNPN, SVGIG (reference sequence). The CDR3 has 14 residues. V was clipped by 2 bases and J by 2 bases, with 10 bases between them. CDR3 protein: CAWSLERPYNEQFF. DNA for the CDR3: TGTGCCTGGAGTCTTGAGCGTCCCTACAATGAGCAGTTCTTC.

The rearrangement joins TRBV9 to TRBJ2-5, with TRBD1 as a possible D gene (5 bases). Germline lookup yields CDR1 SGDLS and CDR2 YYNGEE. This CDR3 comprises 14 residues. The ends were cut back, 4 bases at V and 1 base at J, with 11 bases in the middle. CDR3 bases: TGTGCCAGCAGCAAAACAGGAATCCAAGAGACCCAGTACTTC. This translates into CASSKTGIQETQYF.

The CDR3 here is CASTGGSVLEQYF. In DNA form, the CDR3 reads TGCGCCAGCACCGGAGGTAGTGTTCTCGAGCAGTACTTC. The gene calls are TRBV5-1 and TRBJ2-7, with D possibly being TRBD2 (5 bases). Deletions cut 6 bases from V and 6 bases from J, with 16 bases between. The germline gives CDR1 SGHRS, CDR2 YFSETQ. There are 13 residues in the CDR3.

Comment on this clone: Other DNA sequences of this sample code for an identical CDR3. The chain joins TRBV13 to TRBJ1-6, with D unresolved. The CDR3 is 14 amino acids. Trimming left V 5 bases short and J 7 bases short, with 12 bases between. In germline, CDR1 is PRHDT, CDR2 FYEKMQ (reference sequence). CDR3 coding DNA: TGTGCCAGCAGCCCGAGGGAACCCAATTCACCCCTCCACTTT. Translation: CASSPREPNSPLHF.